Included here is one T cell receptor beta chain sequence, with context. These data originate in a study of Graves' ophthalmopathy and Graves' hyperthyroidism. Looking at the study overall: Before any treatment was given, at initial diagnosis, peripheral blood was collected.

Transcripts of RNA were the source for amplifying TCR beta CDR3 regions. After a first-round RT-PCR with HTBI primers, a second-round multiplex PCR was run. TCRdb re-analysed the multiplex PCR reads in MiXCR, keeping a single row per CDR3 protein. The sample holds almost 400,000 distinct CDR3 sequences, around 18% seen once. V dropped 7 bases and J dropped 2 bases, with 17 bases sitting between them. CDR3 length: 15 residues. Germline V gives CDR1 MNHNS, CDR2 SASEGT. This receptor was taken from a young woman with Graves' ophthalmopathy. V and J are TRBV6-1 and TRBJ2-5; TRBD2 is a possible D gene (5 bases). Sequenced material: peripheral blood. The CDR3 bases are TGTGCCAGCACCCCCCTTCTCCCGGGGCAAGAGACCCAGTACTTC. It encodes CASTPLLPGQETQYF.